The 2 T cell receptor beta chains listed next were all sequenced from one sample in a study of T cell repertoires in cytomegalovirus infection. TCRdb reprocessed the reads with MiXCR, giving one entry per CDR3 protein. The data contain approximately 300,000 distinct CDR3 sequences, roughly 28% of them singletons. The antigens for these receptors are not known. Sequencing used cultured PBMCs, obtained from culture after CMV antigen stimulation. The source is a human donor in good health (CMV status not recorded). Some clones in this sample may be carry-over from other donors' samples.

This clonotype turned up a few times. This chain uses TRBV12-3 or TRBV12-4 with TRBJ1-3, with TRBD1 matching 7 bases. This CDR3 comprises 15 residues. The trim removed 6 bases at V and 0 bases at J, leaving 5 bases unmatched. The CDR3 is CASRRDRDSGNTIYF. CDR3 DNA: TGTGCCAGCAGGCGTGACAGGGACTCTGGAAACACCATATATTTT.

Only one count was recorded for this clonotype. The chain links TRBV19 to TRBJ2-3; unclear D gene. The CDR3 loop spans 14 amino acids. Germline loops: CDR1 LNHDA, CDR2 SQIVND (reference sequence). Trimming pared 2 bases from V and 0 bases from J, leaving 6 bases between. The CDR3 loop reads CASSISDSTDTQYF. Written as DNA, the CDR3 is TGTGCCAGTAGTATAAGTGACAGCACAGATACGCAGTATTTT.